A selection of T cell receptor beta chains follows, all from one sample in a study of radiotherapy plus CTLA-4 blockade in lung cancer. Profiling relied on immunoSEQ multiplex PCR, and the TCRdb table lists in-frame clones only, not all of them. The sample includes around 90,000 clones, 83% of them seen just once. The sample here was peripheral blood, taken from a patient treated with radiotherapy plus ipilimumab. The receptors were gathered from a human donor with non-small cell lung cancer who had stable disease on radiotherapy plus ipilimumab. Each CDR3 is given with its conserved first and last residue. Fields, in order: J gene, clone size, V gene, D gene, CDR3 protein, CDR3 DNA. D genes are given only for firm matches. Clone size is shown for a subset of rows, as once, few, many or a class of expanded clone.

J: TRBJ2-7; size: few; V: TRBV11-2; D: NA; CDR3: CASSPLGGTNYYEQYF; DNA: TGTGCCAGCAGCCCGCTCGGAGGGACCAATTACTACGAGCAGTACTTC
J: TRBJ1-6; size: few; V: TRBV21-1; D: NA; CDR3: CASRQIPSPLHF; DNA: TGTGCCAGCAGACAAATCCCCTCACCCCTCCACTTT
J: TRBJ1-3; size: NA; V: TRBV5-1; D: NA; CDR3: CASSLDGGHSGNTIYF; DNA: TGCGCCAGCAGCTTGGACGGGGGCCACTCTGGAAACACCATATATTTT
J: TRBJ2-3; size: NA; V: TRBV12-5; D: TRBD2; CDR3: CASTSGAAISDTQYF; DNA: TGTGCTAGTACTAGCGGGGCCGCTATTTCAGATACGCAGTATTTT
J: TRBJ2-2; size: NA; V: TRBV19; D: TRBD2; CDR3: CASGTSGTNTGELFF; DNA: TGTGCCAGTGGGACTAGCGGGACGAACACCGGGGAGCTGTTTTTT
J: TRBJ2-2; size: NA; V: TRBV2; D: NA; CDR3: CASTEGRTGELFF; DNA: TGTGCCAGCACCGAAGGTCGCACCGGGGAGCTGTTTTTT
J: TRBJ2-1; size: NA; V: TRBV20-1; D: NA; CDR3: CSARGLDEQFF; DNA: TGCAGTGCTAGAGGGCTTGATGAGCAGTTCTTC
J: TRBJ1-4; size: NA; V: TRBV30; D: TRBD1; CDR3: CAWRWRGLNNEKLFF; DNA: TGTGCCTGGCGGTGGAGGGGGCTTAATAATGAAAAACTGTTTTTT
J: TRBJ1-1; size: few; V: TRBV28; D: NA; CDR3: CASSLGGRKAFF; DNA: TGTGCCAGCAGTTTGGGAGGGCGGAAAGCTTTCTTT
J: TRBJ2-5; size: NA; V: TRBV7-2; D: TRBD2; CDR3: CASSLRRGGYQETQYF; DNA: TGTGCCAGCAGCTTAAGGCGCGGGGGATATCAAGAGACCCAGTACTTC
J: TRBJ2-3; size: NA; V: TRBV11-3; D: NA; CDR3: CASSLRADTQYF; DNA: TGTGCCAGCAGCTTAAGGGCAGATACGCAGTATTTT
J: TRBJ1-2; size: NA; V: TRBV9; D: NA; CDR3: CASSVVNRVGERGYTF; DNA: TGTGCCAGCAGCGTAGTTAACAGGGTAGGGGAGCGAGGCTACACCTTC
J: TRBJ2-5; size: few; V: TRBV18; D: NA; CDR3: CASSQRAGGQETQYF; DNA: TGTGCCAGCTCACAGCGGGCAGGGGGACAGGAGACCCAGTACTTC
J: TRBJ2-1; size: NA; V: TRBV10-1; D: TRBD2; CDR3: CASSEQLAGSANEQFF; DNA: TGCGCCAGCAGTGAGCAACTAGCGGGTTCCGCAAATGAGCAGTTCTTC
J: TRBJ2-3; size: NA; V: TRBV7-9; D: TRBD2; CDR3: CASSLQVSGSDTQYF; DNA: TGTGCCAGCAGCTTACAGGTTAGCGGGAGTGATACGCAGTATTTT
J: TRBJ2-7; size: NA; V: TRBV11-2; D: NA; CDR3: CASSPTNGPHEQYF; DNA: TGTGCCAGCAGCCCTACGAACGGGCCCCACGAGCAGTACTTC
J: TRBJ1-1; size: NA; V: TRBV27; D: NA; CDR3: CASSPQKRGTEAFF; DNA: TGTGCCAGCAGTCCGCAGAAAAGGGGGACTGAAGCTTTCTTT
J: TRBJ2-1; size: NA; V: TRBV5-8; D: NA; CDR3: CASSLVGSSYNEQFF; DNA: TGTGCCAGCAGCTTGGTGGGGAGCTCCTACAATGAGCAGTTCTTC
J: TRBJ2-3; size: NA; V: TRBV7-6; D: NA; CDR3: CASSSTDTQYF; DNA: TGTGCCAGCAGCTCCACAGATACGCAGTATTTT
J: TRBJ2-1; size: NA; V: TRBV27; D: NA; CDR3: CASSPGGSGGNEQFF; DNA: TGTGCCAGCAGCCCTGGAGGGTCAGGGGGCAATGAGCAGTTCTTC
J: TRBJ2-2; size: NA; V: TRBV5-1; D: NA; CDR3: CASSFSRGDGTGELFF; DNA: TGCGCCAGCAGCTTCTCAAGGGGAGATGGCACCGGGGAGCTGTTTTTT
J: TRBJ2-2; size: NA; V: TRBV11-2; D: NA; CDR3: CASSLINTNTGELFF; DNA: TGTGCCAGCAGCTTAATTAACACCAACACCGGGGAGCTGTTTTTT